One T cell receptor (beta chain) is described in this entry. The data were obtained in a study of blood T cell repertoires in COVID-19. Background on the study: Spain, Italy and the United States supplied samples that represented acute and convalescent COVID-19.

The assay was immunoSEQ multiplex PCR, and TCRdb's table has in-frame clones only and misses some. The sample records 100,000 to 150,000 clones, approximately 84% being singletons. This CDR3 comprises 13 residues. Trimming left V 1 base short and J 3 bases short, with 7 bases between. Germline V gene data show CDR1 as SGHRS and CDR2 as YFSETQ. Sequencing used peripheral blood. The TCR sequence derives from a woman aged 80 or older with acute or convalescent COVID-19. The V and J genes are TRBV5-1 and TRBJ2-5, with D possibly matching TRBD1 (6 bases). The CDR3 region is CASSLNREETQYF. The CDR3 DNA reads TGCGCCAGCAGCTTGAACAGGGAAGAGACCCAGTACTTC.